A selection of T cell receptor beta chains follows, all from one sample in a study of shared clonotypes between healthy human individuals. This table comes from immunoSEQ multiplex PCR, and its TCRdb copy is limited to in-frame clones, with some not included. Counted here are 2 million to 2.5 million clones, 80% to 95% occurring once; the ten biggest clones make up around 0.4%. What was sequenced was naive CD4+ T cells from PBMCs. The receptor source for this set is a man aged 18 to 30 in good health. Some clones in this sample may be carry-over from other donors' samples. Each CDR3 is given with its conserved first and last residue. A D gene is named only where the DNA matches it firmly. Part of the rows lack a size; the others show once, few, many or a class for expanded clones.

>.|TRBJ2-5|TRBV2|TRBD1
CASGTGVQETQYF
TGTGCCAGCGGGACAGGCGTACAAGAGACCCAGTACTTC
>.|TRBJ2-6|TRBV19|.
CATKNQGISGANVLTF
TGTGCCACCAAAAACCAGGGGATATCTGGGGCCAACGTCCTGACTTTC
>.|TRBJ1-1|TRBV7-3|.
CASSLMGLPHTEAFF
TGTGCCAGCAGCTTGATGGGCCTCCCGCACACTGAAGCTTTCTTT
>.|TRBJ1-5|TRBV5-8|.
CASSSPWAGQPQHF
TGTGCCAGCAGCTCGCCCTGGGCGGGTCAGCCCCAGCATTTT
>once|TRBJ1-1|TRBV28|TRBD1
CASSQDRGRAFF
TGTGCCAGCAGCCAGGACAGGGGGCGGGCTTTCTTT
>.|TRBJ2-5|TRBV7-2|.
CASSLGTQYF
TGTGCCAGCAGCTTAGGGACCCAGTACTTC
>.|TRBJ2-1|TRBV5-1|TRBD2
CASSSGLAPYNEQFF
TGCGCCAGCAGCTCGGGACTAGCTCCTTACAATGAGCAGTTCTTC
>.|TRBJ1-2|TRBV30|.
CAWRAQERGGYTF
TGTGCCTGGAGGGCGCAGGAACGGGGGGGCTACACCTTC
>.|TRBJ2-7|TRBV4-2|TRBD2
CASSQKLAVPYEQYF
TGTGCCAGCAGCCAAAAGCTAGCGGTTCCCTACGAGCAGTACTTC
>.|TRBJ2-7|TRBV25-1|TRBD2
CASSESGRALDEQYF
TGTGCCAGCAGTGAAAGCGGGAGGGCCCTGGACGAGCAGTACTTC
>.|TRBJ2-7|TRBV7-9|TRBD1
CASSSPLKYSGTGTEQYF
TGTGCCAGCAGCTCTCCCCTAAAATACTCCGGGACAGGGACCGAGCAGTACTTC
>.|TRBJ1-1|TRBV19|TRBD1
CASAQGQANTEAFF
TGTGCCAGTGCCCAGGGACAGGCCAACACTGAAGCTTTCTTT
>.|TRBJ1-1|TRBV18|.
CASSPPGRTKMNTEAFF
TGTGCCAGCTCACCGCCCGGGCGAACTAAAATGAACACTGAAGCTTTCTTT
>.|TRBJ2-7|TRBV10-3|.
CAIGPRGSSYEQYF
TGTGCCATCGGCCCGAGGGGCTCCTCCTACGAGCAGTACTTC
>.|TRBJ2-7|TRBV19|.
CASSISAGAYEQYF
TGTGCCAGTAGTATTTCCGCCGGGGCCTACGAGCAGTACTTC
>.|TRBJ2-5|TRBV7-8|.
CASSLFGQNQETQYF
TGTGCCAGCAGCTTATTCGGGCAGAACCAAGAGACCCAGTACTTC
>.|TRBJ2-2|TRBV2|.
CASRPESYTGELFF
TGTGCCAGTAGACCGGAGTCCTACACCGGGGAGCTGTTTTTT
>.|TRBJ2-3|TRBV21-1|.
CASSKVTPDRTDTQYF
TGTGCCAGCAGCAAGGTTACTCCCGACCGCACAGATACGCAGTATTTT
>.|TRBJ2-5|TRBV18|.
CASSLPMGAGETQYF
TGTGCCAGCTCACTCCCCATGGGAGCGGGCGAGACCCAGTACTTC
>.|TRBJ2-3|TRBV9|.
CASSVGGAGWFEDTQYF
TGTGCCAGCAGCGTAGGTGGAGCAGGTTGGTTTGAAGATACGCAGTATTTT
>.|TRBJ1-5|TRBV2|.
CASSEVTSNQPQHF
TGTGCCAGCAGTGAAGTGACCAGCAATCAGCCCCAGCATTTT
>.|TRBJ2-3|TRBV19|TRBD1
CASSIQGGADTQYF
TGTGCCAGTAGTATTCAAGGGGGCGCCGATACGCAGTATTTT
>.|TRBJ2-3|TRBV11-2|.
CASSLLASSTDTQYF
TGTGCCAGCAGCTTATTGGCTAGCAGCACAGATACGCAGTATTTT
>.|TRBJ1-4|TRBV19|.
CASTTTATNEKLFF
TGTGCCAGTACCACGACAGCGACTAATGAAAAACTGTTTTTT
>.|TRBJ1-5|TRBV29-1|.
CSVADRYNQPQHF
TGTAGCGTAGCCGACAGATACAATCAGCCCCAGCATTTT
>once|TRBJ2-7|TRBV6-6|TRBD2
CASREDRDYTYEQYF
TGTGCCAGCAGGGAGGACCGGGACTACACCTACGAGCAGTACTTC